This entry concerns a single T cell receptor beta chain. Its antigen remains unknown. The sample originates from a study of blood T cell dynamics during melanoma immunotherapy. TCRdb keeps only in-frame clones here, not all; method: immunoSEQ multiplex PCR. The profile shows around 13,000 clones, roughly 90% of them singletons. Time point specified: pre-treatment baseline. Disease control meant complete response, partial response or stable disease at 12 weeks. Per the germline V gene, CDR1 is SGHTA and CDR2 is FQGNSA. V gave up 6 bases and J gave up 2 bases, with 14 bases separating them. The length of the CDR3 is 15 residues. Findings and caveats of the study: It remained unknown if the driving T cell clones were melanoma-specific.

The input for sequencing was blood, taken from a patient treated with checkpoint blockade. This sequence was found in a human donor with melanoma. This rearrangement joins TRBV7-2 to TRBJ1-5; D is possibly TRBD1 (5 bases). CDR3 residues: CASRGGGAGNQPQHF. In DNA, the CDR3 is TGTGCCAGCAGGGGGGGTGGGGCAGGCAATCAGCCCCAGCATTTT.